This T cell receptor beta chain was captured in a study of CD8 T cells in Susac syndrome. RNA in amounts of roughly 0.5 to 1 ug was reverse transcribed with random hexamers. Amplification of TCR beta CDR3 was carried out by immunoSEQ multiplex PCR, which covered 54 Vbeta and 13 Jbeta segments. A single record per CDR3 protein comes from TCRdb applying MiXCR to the immunoSEQ multiplex PCR reads. The data show approximately 120,000 distinct CDR3 sequences, 90% to 98% seen once. Trimming at V came to 4 bases and at J to 4 bases, leaving 12 bases not matched to a gene. The CDR3 sequence is 16 residues long. Sequencing of TCR beta was carried out in blood CD8+ and CD4+ T cells. Isolation of CD8+ and CD4+ T cells was performed negatively, whereas enrichment of TEMRA cells was done by FACS.

The receptor was derived from a human donor in good health. Sample: CD4+ T cells from PBMCs. The chain joins TRBV12-3 or TRBV12-4 to TRBJ2-7; 8 bases are a match to TRBD2. In DNA form, the CDR3 reads TGTGCCAGCAGTTCTCGGGGGGGGATGGGGCTGTACGAGCAGTACTTC. Protein: CASSSRGGMGLYEQYF.